A single sample gave rise to the 32 T cell receptor beta chains below, sequenced in a study of early T cells in non-severe SARS-CoV-2 infection. Each CDR3 protein gets one entry after TCRdb re-called the 5' RACE reads with MiXCR. The repertoire holds more than 95,000 distinct CDR3 sequences, with roughly 9.6% as singletons. The sample here was whole blood, taken at baseline. These receptors were collected from an adult who was a healthcare worker with PCR-confirmed SARS-CoV-2 infection or an uninfected control (not recorded which).

The chain is built from TRBV5-1 and TRBJ2-7; 8 nucleotides match TRBD1. V gave up 2 bases and J gave up 4 bases; unmatched junction bases: 5. CDR1 is SGHRS and CDR2 is YFSETQ in the germline V gene. CDR3 size: 14 residues. The CDR3 sequence is CASSFSQGAYEQYF. Written as DNA, the CDR3 is TGCGCCAGCAGCTTTAGTCAGGGGGCATACGAGCAGTACTTC.

This clonotype was seen many times. The chain joins TRBV18 to TRBJ2-1, with 10 bases fitting TRBD2. CDR1 and CDR2 (germline): KGHSH, LQKENI. The J segment lost 9 bases and the V segment lost 5 bases, leaving 7 bases of the junction unmatched. This CDR3 is built from 14 residues. The CDR3 DNA reads as TGTGCCAGCTCAATCACTAGCGGGGTAGGTGAGCAGTTCTTC. This encodes CASSITSGVGEQFF.

The chain employs TRBV6-2 or TRBV6-3 and TRBJ2-2; 13 positions match TRBD2. V gave up 2 bases and J gave up 5 bases; unmatched junction bases: 8. The CDR3 length is 18 residues. CDR1 and CDR2 from the germline V gene are MNHEY and SVGEGT. Here the CDR3 DNA reads TGTGCCAGCAGTTACCCGACTAGCGGGAGGATTCGGACCGGGGAGCTGTTTTTT. Its translation: CASSYPTSGRIRTGELFF.

The V and J genes are TRBV29-1 and TRBJ2-7; perhaps TRBD2 as D (6 bases). Germline values: CDR1 SQVTM, CDR2 ANQGSEA. The V and J ends lost 3 bases and 2 bases respectively, with 17 bases between them. This CDR3 contains 15 residues. The CDR3 loop reads CSVEAWGVTTYEQYF. The CDR3 DNA sequence: TGCAGCGTTGAGGCTTGGGGGGTCACAACCTACGAGCAGTACTTC.

The chain combines TRBV2 with TRBJ1-1; D uncertain. In germline, CDR1 is SNHLY, CDR2 FYNNEI. This CDR3 is built from 15 residues. Trimming shortened V by 7 bases and J by 0 bases, and 15 bases separated the two germline ends. The CDR3 nucleotides read TGTGCCAGCAAGGAAAACAGACTCATGAACACTGAAGCTTTCTTT. Translated: CASKENRLMNTEAFF.

This chain uses TRBV5-5 with TRBJ1-1, with unresolved D. V lost 4 bases and J 0 bases, leaving 19 bases between the germline ends. There are 17 residues in the CDR3. Germline V gene sequence: CDR1 SGHKS, CDR2 YYEKEE (reference sequence). The CDR3 DNA reads as TGTGCCAGCAGCCCCCCCGGGTTTGCCTCCCTGAACACTGAAGCTTTCTTT. This sequence encodes CASSPPGFASLNTEAFF.

The V call is TRBV29-1, the J call TRBJ2-5, with TRBD1 as a possible D gene (5 bases). Germline CDR1 SQVTM, CDR2 ANQGSEA. The CDR3 has 17 amino acids. Trimming pared 5 bases from V and 0 bases from J, leaving 22 bases between. The CDR3 sequence is CSVKGVSRPFYQETQYF. The CDR3 nucleotides read TGCAGCGTTAAAGGGGTTTCAAGGCCGTTCTACCAAGAGACCCAGTACTTC.

This chain joins TRBV20-1 and TRBJ2-3, with TRBD2 matching 10 bases. The J segment lost 0 bases and the V segment lost 4 bases, leaving 10 bases of the junction unmatched. The CDR3 runs to 17 residues. Germline V gene sequence: CDR1 DFQATT, CDR2 SNEGSKA (reference sequence). The CDR3 reads CSATSPGTSVSTDTQYF. CDR3 sequence (DNA): TGCAGTGCTACCAGCCCCGGGACTAGCGTTAGCACAGATACGCAGTATTTT.

The sample holds a few counts of this clonotype. The rearrangement links TRBV12-3 or TRBV12-4 to TRBJ2-2; D unresolved. The length of the CDR3 is 12 residues. V was trimmed by 3 bases and J by 7 bases, leaving 6 bases between them. The CDR3 spells CASSFPVGELFF. CDR3 coding DNA: TGTGCCAGCAGTTTTCCCGTCGGGGAGCTGTTTTTT.

CDR3 nucleotide sequence: TGCAGCGCGGGACAGGGGATTGGAAACACCATATATTTT. Encoded protein: CSAGQGIGNTIYF. This sequence joins TRBV29-1 and TRBJ1-3; 10 bases map to TRBD1. CDR3 length: 13 residues. The trim removed 7 bases at V and 3 bases at J, leaving 3 bases unmatched. Germline assignment: CDR1 SQVTM and CDR2 ANQGSEA.

The V gene is TRBV10-3, the J gene TRBJ2-7; TRBD2 matches at 11 bases. J gave up 8 bases and V 3 bases, and 9 bases lay outside the gene matches. This CDR3 comprises 15 residues. CDR1 and CDR2 (germline): ENHRY, SYGVKD. The CDR3 coding sequence is TGTGCCATCAGTGACAAAACTAGCGGGAGTGGCAAGCAGTACTTC. It specifies CAISDKTSGSGKQYF.

This clonotype was seen only a few times. V gene TRBV11-3 combines with J gene TRBJ2-2; TRBD1 aligns across 11 bases. The germline V gene has CDR1 SGHNT and CDR2 YENEEA. This CDR3 has 16 amino acids. J was trimmed by 3 bases and V by 2 bases; bases with no gene match: 2. The CDR3 region has the DNA TGTGCCAGCAGCTTAAGGGGACAGGGGGACACCGGGGAGCTGTTTTTT. Protein product: CASSLRGQGDTGELFF.

This clonotype was observed a handful of times. The CDR3 DNA reads TGTGCCAGCAGCCAAGATCCGACAGGGATCCACAATGAGCAGTTCTTC. Its protein product is CASSQDPTGIHNEQFF. This rearrangement joins TRBV3-1 to TRBJ2-1, with TRBD1 identical over 7 bases. The length of the CDR3 is 16 residues. V gave up 0 bases and J gave up 5 bases; unmatched junction bases: 7. The germline V gene has CDR1 LGHDT and CDR2 YNNKEL (reference sequence).

This clonotype was detected only a few times. The rearrangement links TRBV3-1 to TRBJ1-6; 8 bases are a match to TRBD1. The germline CDR1 and CDR2 sequences are LGHDT and YNNKEL (reference sequence). The CDR3 is 15 amino acids. V lost 6 bases and J lost 9; bases outside the gene matches: 10. CDR3 in amino acids: CASRPQGAHGSPLHF. In DNA form, the CDR3 reads TGTGCCAGCAGACCGCAGGGGGCTCATGGTTCACCCCTCCACTTT.

This clonotype appeared a few times. The chain recombines TRBV7-9 with TRBJ1-5; 9 positions match TRBD1. The CDR3 length is 15 residues. V lost 5 bases, J lost 1 base, and 3 bases stayed unmatched. CDR1 is SEHNR and CDR2 is FQNEAQ in the germline V gene (reference sequence). The CDR3, as DNA: TGTGCCAGCAGCGACGGGACAGGGAGCAATCAGCCCCAGCATTTT. Amino acid sequence: CASSDGTGSNQPQHF.

This chain joins TRBV19 and TRBJ2-1; TRBD1 aligns across 12 bases. CDR3 length: 15 residues. CDR1 LNHDA and CDR2 SQIVND come from the germline V gene (reference sequence). Germline trimming cut 5 bases from V and 7 bases from J; bases unmatched to any gene: 6. The CDR3 here is CASSPGTGGQNEQFF. The CDR3 DNA is TGTGCCAGTAGTCCCGGGACAGGGGGCCAAAATGAGCAGTTCTTC. Full variable domain (missing parts from reference TRBV19 and TRBJ2-1): DGGITQSPKYLFRKEGQNVTLSCEQNLNHDAMYWYRQDPGQGLRLIYYSQIVNDFQKGDIAEGYSVSREKKESFPLTVTSAQKNPTAFYLCASSPGTGGQNEQFFGPGTRLTVL.

This clonotype was detected many times. The J gene is TRBJ1-5, the V gene TRBV28; D is unclear. The CDR3 consists of 15 residues. Deletions cut 5 bases from V and 3 bases from J, with 14 bases between. The germline V gene has CDR1 MDHEN and CDR2 SYDVKM. The CDR3: CASSLETEFNQPQHF. The CDR3 DNA reads TGTGCCAGCAGTCTCGAAACAGAGTTCAATCAGCCCCAGCATTTT.

This clonotype has at least ten counts. The J gene is TRBJ1-1, the V gene TRBV18; no definite D call. Germline V gene lookup returns CDR1 KGHSH and CDR2 LQKENI. Trimming cost V 8 bases and J 0 bases, with 7 bases left between them. The CDR3 is made up of 12 amino acids. CDR3 coding DNA: TGTGCCAGCCGGACGGTGAACACTGAAGCTTTCTTT. Protein sequence: CASRTVNTEAFF.

This clonotype was detected a few times. The V and J genes are TRBV11-3 and TRBJ2-1; TRBD2 matches 10 bases. CDR1 and CDR2 from the germline V gene are SGHNT and YENEEA. The CDR3 totals 24 residues. After removal of 5 bases from V and 7 bases from J, the junction contained 35 bases not matched to a gene. CDR3 sequence (DNA): TGTGCCAGCAGCCCACCGACCTTAATCAGGACTAGCGGTTACAAATCCCCCCGGAGGAATGAGCAGTTCTTC. As protein: CASSPPTLIRTSGYKSPRRNEQFF.

The chain combines TRBV5-1 with TRBJ1-2, with TRBD1 as a possible D gene (5 bases). Deletions cut 6 bases from V and 3 bases from J, with 15 bases between. Per germline, CDR1 SGHRS and CDR2 YFSETQ. The CDR3 spans 14 residues. CDR3: CASTSSGNYYGYTF. In DNA form, the CDR3 reads TGCGCCAGCACCTCGTCAGGGAACTACTATGGCTACACCTTC.

This clonotype has ten or more counts. The rearrangement joins TRBV6-1 to TRBJ1-5, with D possibly being TRBD1 (6 bases). The ends were cut back, 3 bases at V and 11 bases at J, with 11 bases in the middle. CDR1 is MNHNS and CDR2 is SASEGT in the germline V gene. This CDR3 spans 12 amino acids. CDR3: CASSDRGTAQHF. The CDR3 DNA is TGTGCCAGCAGTGACAGGGGCACGGCCCAGCATTTT.

The table lists this clonotype with many counts. The chain combines TRBV7-2 with TRBJ2-5; TRBD2 aligns across 8 bases. The germline CDR1 and CDR2 sequences are SGHTA and FQGNSA. With V trimmed by 5 bases and J by 5 bases, 4 bases remained unmatched. The CDR3 sequence is 13 residues long. The CDR3 sequence is CASSGTRFETQYF. The CDR3 DNA reads TGTGCCAGCAGCGGGACTAGATTCGAGACCCAGTACTTC.

This chain joins TRBV24-1 and TRBJ2-3; the D gene is possibly TRBD2 (5 bases). V was pared by 2 bases and J by 3 bases, with 14 bases between. Germline V gene sequence: CDR1 KGHDR, CDR2 SFDVKD. The length of the CDR3 is 16 residues. CDR3 loop: CATSDSEIRGTDTQYF. The CDR3 nucleotides are TGTGCCACCAGTGATTCCGAGATCCGAGGGACAGATACGCAGTATTTT.

This sequence joins TRBV9 and TRBJ2-7; 7 bases are shared with TRBD1. Germline V gene sequence: CDR1 SGDLS, CDR2 YYNGEE. The CDR3 runs 15 residues. With V trimmed by 2 bases and J by 2 bases, 7 bases remained unmatched. The CDR3 DNA reads TGTGCCAGCAGCGTCAGGACAGGTCCTACCTACGAGCAGTACTTC. Protein: CASSVRTGPTYEQYF.

The chain employs TRBV10-2 and TRBJ1-1; no clear D. Per germline, CDR1 WSHSY and CDR2 SAAADI. CDR3 length equals 14 residues. The V and J ends lost 0 bases and 0 bases respectively, with 5 bases between them. The CDR3 loop is CASSESYLNTEAFF. The CDR3 DNA is TGCGCCAGCAGTGAGTCCTATCTGAACACTGAAGCTTTCTTT.

This clonotype was counted between two and nine times. The gene calls are TRBV30 and TRBJ2-7, with D hard to call. In germline, CDR1 is GTSNPN, CDR2 SVGIG (reference sequence). This CDR3 contains 13 residues. V dropped 1 base and J dropped 6 bases, with 13 bases sitting between them. The DNA for the CDR3 is TGTGCCTGGAGTGAATTAGGACCGGGCGAGCAGTACTTC. This codes for CAWSELGPGEQYF.

Only a few counts were recorded for this clonotype. The chain is built from TRBV7-2 and TRBJ2-5, with D possibly being TRBD2 (5 bases). Trimming took 6 bases from V and 3 from J, leaving 14 bases between them. In germline, CDR1 is SGHTA, CDR2 FQGNSA. The CDR3 totals 14 residues. The CDR3 is CASSSNGLKETQYF. The CDR3 nucleotides read TGTGCCAGCAGTTCCAACGGACTCAAAGAGACCCAGTACTTC.

V and J are TRBV7-2 and TRBJ2-2, with 7 bases aligning to TRBD2. Germline V gene data show CDR1 as SGHTA and CDR2 as FQGNSA. V trimming: 2 bases; J trimming: 2 bases; junction bases outside the gene matches: 5. The CDR3 spans 16 residues. The DNA of the CDR3 is TGTGCCAGCAGCTTACGGGGAGGGACCAACACCGGGGAGCTGTTTTTT. Its protein is CASSLRGGTNTGELFF.

This clonotype was counted many times. This chain uses TRBV5-8 with TRBJ1-4; D is uncertain. V was shortened by 1 base and J by 0 bases, with 10 bases between the two germline ends. Germline V gene sequence: CDR1 SGHTS, CDR2 YDEGEE. The CDR3 is 16 amino acids. The CDR3 bases are TGTGCCAGCAGCTTGTTGCTCACCCCAACTAATGAAAAACTGTTTTTT. This gives the protein CASSLLLTPTNEKLFF.

In this sample, this clonotype turned up a few times. The chain carries TRBV6-6 and TRBJ1-5, with a weak D call TRBD1 (5 bases). The CDR3 has 14 residues. Trimming took off 0 bases at V and 4 bases at J, with 7 bases between the two ends. Germline V gene sequence: CDR1 MNHNY, CDR2 SVGAGI (reference sequence). CDR3 region: CASSYSTVNQPQHF. CDR3 DNA sequence: TGTGCCAGCAGTTACTCGACAGTGAATCAGCCCCAGCATTTT.

Many counts were recorded for this clonotype. This chain joins TRBV6-5 and TRBJ1-2; 7 bases line up with TRBD1. The germline CDR1 and CDR2 sequences are MNHEY and SVGAGI. The V segment lost 0 bases and the J segment 2 bases; nucleotides outside the gene matches: 9. This CDR3 has 17 amino acids. Written as DNA, the CDR3 is TGTGCCAGCAGTTACTCCGGGACAGAATTGTGGAACTATGGCTACACCTTC. Translated: CASSYSGTELWNYGYTF.

In this sample, this clonotype turned up a few times. This rearrangement joins TRBV11-2 to TRBJ2-7, with D uncertain. Germline V lookup: CDR1 SGHAT, CDR2 FQNNGV. The germline V and J ends were trimmed by 1 base and 2 bases, with 9 bases remaining between them. This CDR3 contains 14 residues. The CDR3 here is CASSLGRTPYEQYF. DNA of the CDR3: TGTGCCAGCAGCTTAGGAAGAACCCCCTACGAGCAGTACTTC.